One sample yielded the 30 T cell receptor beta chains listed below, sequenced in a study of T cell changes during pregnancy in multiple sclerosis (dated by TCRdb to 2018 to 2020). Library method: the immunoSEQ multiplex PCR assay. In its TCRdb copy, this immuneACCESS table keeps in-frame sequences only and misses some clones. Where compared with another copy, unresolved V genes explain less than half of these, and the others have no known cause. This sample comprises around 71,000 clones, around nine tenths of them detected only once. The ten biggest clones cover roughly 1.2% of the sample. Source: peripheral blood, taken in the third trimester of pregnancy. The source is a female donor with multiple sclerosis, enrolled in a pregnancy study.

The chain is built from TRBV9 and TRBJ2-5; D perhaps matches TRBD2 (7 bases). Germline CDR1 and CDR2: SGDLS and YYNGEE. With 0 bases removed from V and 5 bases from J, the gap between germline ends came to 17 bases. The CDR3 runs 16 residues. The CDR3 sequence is CASSVEGGEPWETQYF. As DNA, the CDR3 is TGTGCCAGCAGCGTAGAGGGGGGGGAGCCTTGGGAGACCCAGTACTTC.

In DNA, the CDR3 is TGTGCCAGCAGCGATTTACAGGGTAATCAGCCCCAGCATTTT. Its translation: CASSDLQGNQPQHF. The chain couples TRBV2 to TRBJ1-5; possible D gene TRBD1, 6 bases. The germline V gene encodes CDR1 SNHLY and CDR2 FYNNEI. The CDR3 covers 14 residues. Trimming cost V 6 bases and J 4 bases, with 13 bases left between them. The complete variable domain, with remaining parts taken from reference TRBV2 and TRBJ1-5, reads EPEVTQTPSHQVTQMGQEVILRCVPISNHLYFYWYRQILGQKVEFLVSFYNNEISEKSEIFDDQFSVERPDGSNFTLKIRSTKLEDSAMYFCASSDLQGNQPQHFGDGTRLSIL.

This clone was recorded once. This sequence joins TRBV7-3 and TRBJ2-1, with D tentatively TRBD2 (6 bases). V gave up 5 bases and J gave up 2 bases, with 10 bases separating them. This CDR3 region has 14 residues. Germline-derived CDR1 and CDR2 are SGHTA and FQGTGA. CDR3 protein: CASSRDSAYNEQFF. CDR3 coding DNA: TGTGCCAGCAGCAGGGACTCGGCCTACAATGAGCAGTTCTTC.

CDR3 nucleotide sequence: TGTGCCTGGAGTACCGGGACAGGGCACGAGACCCAGTACTTC. It yields the protein CAWSTGTGHETQYF. The J gene is TRBJ2-5, the V gene TRBV30; TRBD1 matches 9 bases. CDR3 length: 14 residues. V lost 2 bases to trimming and J lost 5 bases; unmatched junction nucleotides: 6. Germline V lookup: CDR1 GTSNPN, CDR2 SVGIG (reference sequence).

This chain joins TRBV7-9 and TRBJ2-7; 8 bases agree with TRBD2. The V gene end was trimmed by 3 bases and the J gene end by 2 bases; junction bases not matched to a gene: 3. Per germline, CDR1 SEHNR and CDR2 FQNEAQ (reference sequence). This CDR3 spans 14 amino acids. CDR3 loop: CASSFGTRPYEQYF. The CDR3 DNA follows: TGTGCCAGCAGCTTTGGGACTAGACCCTACGAGCAGTACTTC.

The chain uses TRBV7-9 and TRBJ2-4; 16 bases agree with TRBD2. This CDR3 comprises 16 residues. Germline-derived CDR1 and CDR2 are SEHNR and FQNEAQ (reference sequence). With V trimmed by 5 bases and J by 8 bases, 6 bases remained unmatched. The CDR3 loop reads CASSKGLAGGPDIQYF. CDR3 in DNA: TGTGCCAGCAGCAAGGGACTAGCGGGAGGGCCTGACATTCAGTACTTC.

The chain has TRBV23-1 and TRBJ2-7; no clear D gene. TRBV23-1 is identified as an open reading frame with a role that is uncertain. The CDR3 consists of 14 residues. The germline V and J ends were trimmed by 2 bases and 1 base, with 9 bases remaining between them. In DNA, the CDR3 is TGCGCCAGCAGTCAAACGTCAGGTTCCTACGAGCAGTACTTC. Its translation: CASSQTSGSYEQYF.

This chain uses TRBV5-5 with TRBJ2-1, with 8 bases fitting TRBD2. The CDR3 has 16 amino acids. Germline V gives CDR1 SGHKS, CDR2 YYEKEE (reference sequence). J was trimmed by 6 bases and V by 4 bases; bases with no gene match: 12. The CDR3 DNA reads TGTGCCAGCAGCGGAACCACCGGGACTAGGACCAATGAGCAGTTCTTC. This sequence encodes CASSGTTGTRTNEQFF.

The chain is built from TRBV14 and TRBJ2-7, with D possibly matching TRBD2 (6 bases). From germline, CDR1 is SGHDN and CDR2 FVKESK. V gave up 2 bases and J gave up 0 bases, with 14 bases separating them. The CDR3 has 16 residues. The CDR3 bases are TGTGCCAGCAGCCAACTCGGGGGATTTGACTCCTACGAGCAGTACTTC. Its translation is CASSQLGGFDSYEQYF.

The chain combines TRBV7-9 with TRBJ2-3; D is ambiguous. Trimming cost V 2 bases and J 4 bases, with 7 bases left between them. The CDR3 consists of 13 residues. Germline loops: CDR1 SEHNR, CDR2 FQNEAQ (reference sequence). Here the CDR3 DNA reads TGTGCCAGCAGCTTAAATTCGGCAGATACGCAGTATTTT. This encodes CASSLNSADTQYF.

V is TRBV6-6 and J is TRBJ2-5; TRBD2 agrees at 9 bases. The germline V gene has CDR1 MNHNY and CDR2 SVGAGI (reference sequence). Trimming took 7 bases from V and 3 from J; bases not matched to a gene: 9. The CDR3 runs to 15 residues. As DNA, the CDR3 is TGTGCCAGCAACTACCAAGCGGGAGGAAAAGAGACCCAGTACTTC. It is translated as CASNYQAGGKETQYF.

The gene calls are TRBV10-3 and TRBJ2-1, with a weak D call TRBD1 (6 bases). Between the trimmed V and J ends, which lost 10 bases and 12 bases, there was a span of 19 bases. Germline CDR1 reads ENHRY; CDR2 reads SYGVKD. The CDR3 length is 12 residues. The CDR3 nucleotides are TGTGCCACGACCCCCCTACAGGGTGGGCAGTTCTTC. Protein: CATTPLQGGQFF.

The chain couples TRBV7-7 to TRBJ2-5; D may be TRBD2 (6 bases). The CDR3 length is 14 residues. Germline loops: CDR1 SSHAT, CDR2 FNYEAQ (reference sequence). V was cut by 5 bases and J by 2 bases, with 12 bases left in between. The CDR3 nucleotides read TGTGCCAGCAGCCGTTCCCGGGGGCAAGAGACCCAGTACTTC. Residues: CASSRSRGQETQYF.

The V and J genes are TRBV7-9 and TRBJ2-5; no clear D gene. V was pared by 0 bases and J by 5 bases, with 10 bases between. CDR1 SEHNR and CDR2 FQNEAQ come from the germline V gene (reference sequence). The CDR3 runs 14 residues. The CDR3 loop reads CASSLAGVRETQYF. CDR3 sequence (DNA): TGTGCCAGCAGCTTAGCGGGCGTCCGGGAGACCCAGTACTTC.

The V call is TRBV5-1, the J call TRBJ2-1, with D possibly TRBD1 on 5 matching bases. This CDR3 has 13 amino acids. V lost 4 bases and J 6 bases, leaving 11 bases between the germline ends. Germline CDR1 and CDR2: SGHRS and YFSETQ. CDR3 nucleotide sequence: TGCGCCAGCAGCCAGGGTGCCTCCAATGAGCAGTTCTTC. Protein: CASSQGASNEQFF.

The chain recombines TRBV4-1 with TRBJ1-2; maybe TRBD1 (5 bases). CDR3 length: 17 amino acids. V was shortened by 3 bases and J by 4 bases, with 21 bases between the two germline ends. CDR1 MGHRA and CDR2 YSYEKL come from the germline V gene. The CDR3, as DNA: TGCGCCAGCAGCCACACCGGGACTTCGGGGATCGGCTATGGCTACACCTTC. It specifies CASSHTGTSGIGYGYTF.

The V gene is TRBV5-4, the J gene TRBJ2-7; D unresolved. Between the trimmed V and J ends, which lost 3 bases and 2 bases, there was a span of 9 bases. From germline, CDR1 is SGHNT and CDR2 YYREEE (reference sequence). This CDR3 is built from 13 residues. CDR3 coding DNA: TGTGCCAGCAGCTCCGTAAAAACCTACGAGCAGTACTTC. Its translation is CASSSVKTYEQYF.

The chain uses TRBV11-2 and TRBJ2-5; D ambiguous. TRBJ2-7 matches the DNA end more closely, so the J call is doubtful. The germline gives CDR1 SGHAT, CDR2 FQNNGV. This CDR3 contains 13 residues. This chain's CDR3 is CASSFALTYEQYF. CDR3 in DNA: TGTGCCAGCAGCTTCGCACTTACCTACGAGCAGTACTTC.

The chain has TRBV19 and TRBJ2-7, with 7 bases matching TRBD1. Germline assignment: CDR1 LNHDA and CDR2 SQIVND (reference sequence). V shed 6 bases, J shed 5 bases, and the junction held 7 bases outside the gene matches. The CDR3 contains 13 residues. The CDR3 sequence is CASSVTGSHEQYF. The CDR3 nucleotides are TGTGCCAGTAGCGTGACAGGGAGCCACGAGCAGTACTTC.

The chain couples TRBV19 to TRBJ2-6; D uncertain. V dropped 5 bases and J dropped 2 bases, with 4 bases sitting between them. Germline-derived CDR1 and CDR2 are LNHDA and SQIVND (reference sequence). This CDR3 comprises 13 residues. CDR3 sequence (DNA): TGTGCCAGTAGTCGGGCTGGGGCCAACGTCCTGACTTTC. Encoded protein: CASSRAGANVLTF.

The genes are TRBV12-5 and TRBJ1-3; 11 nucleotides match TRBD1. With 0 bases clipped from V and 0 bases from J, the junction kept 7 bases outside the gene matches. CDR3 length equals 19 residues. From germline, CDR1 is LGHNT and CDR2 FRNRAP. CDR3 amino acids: CASGLVRGTGGFSGNTIYF. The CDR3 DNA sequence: TGTGCTAGTGGTTTGGTACGGGGGACAGGGGGTTTCTCTGGAAACACCATATATTTT.

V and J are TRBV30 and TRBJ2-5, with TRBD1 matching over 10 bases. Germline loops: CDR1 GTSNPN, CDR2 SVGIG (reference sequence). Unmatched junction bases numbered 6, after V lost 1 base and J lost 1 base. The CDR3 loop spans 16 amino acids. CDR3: CAWSGRGQGIQETQYF. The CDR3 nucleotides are TGTGCCTGGAGTGGACGGGGACAGGGGATCCAAGAGACCCAGTACTTC. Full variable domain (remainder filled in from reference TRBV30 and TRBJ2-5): SQTIHQWPATLVQPVGSPLSLECTVEGTSNPNLYWYRQAAGRGLQLLFYSVGIGQISSEVPQNLSASRPQDRQFILSSKKLLLSDSGFYLCAWSGRGQGIQETQYFGPGTRLLVL.

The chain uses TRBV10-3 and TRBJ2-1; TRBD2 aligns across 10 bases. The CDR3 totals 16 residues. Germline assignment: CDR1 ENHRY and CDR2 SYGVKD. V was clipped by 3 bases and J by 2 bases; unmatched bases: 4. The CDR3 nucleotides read TGTGCCATCAGTGAATTAGCGGGAGGCACCTACAATGAGCAGTTCTTC. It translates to CAISELAGGTYNEQFF.

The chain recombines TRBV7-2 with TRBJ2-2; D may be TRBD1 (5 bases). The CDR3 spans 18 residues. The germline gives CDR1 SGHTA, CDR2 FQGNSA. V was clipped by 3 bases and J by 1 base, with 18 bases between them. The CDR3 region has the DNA TGTGCCAGCAGCTTTTTTAGCTCCAGGGCCGGGAACACCGGGGAGCTGTTTTTT. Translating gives CASSFFSSRAGNTGELFF.

CDR3 in DNA: TGTGCCAGCAGCTTCTCTGACAGCTCTGGAAACACCATATATTTT. Amino acid sequence: CASSFSDSSGNTIYF. This chain links TRBV2 with TRBJ1-3; the D gene is possibly TRBD1 (5 bases). Germline CDR1 SNHLY, CDR2 FYNNEI. The V gene lost 6 bases and the J gene lost 0 bases, with 12 bases spanning the gap. The CDR3 consists of 15 residues.

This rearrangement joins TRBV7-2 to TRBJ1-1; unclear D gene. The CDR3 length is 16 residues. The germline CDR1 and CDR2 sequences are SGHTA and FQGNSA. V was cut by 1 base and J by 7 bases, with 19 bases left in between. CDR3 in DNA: TGTGCCAGCAGCTTAGAAGGCCCTTTGTCCCGGGGTGAAGCTTTCTTT. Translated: CASSLEGPLSRGEAFF.

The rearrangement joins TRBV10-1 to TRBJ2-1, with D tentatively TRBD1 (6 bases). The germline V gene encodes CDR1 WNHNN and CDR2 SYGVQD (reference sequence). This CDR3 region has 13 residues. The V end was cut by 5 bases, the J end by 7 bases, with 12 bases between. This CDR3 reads CASSPHRVNEQFF. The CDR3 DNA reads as TGCGCCAGCAGTCCACACAGGGTTAATGAGCAGTTCTTC.

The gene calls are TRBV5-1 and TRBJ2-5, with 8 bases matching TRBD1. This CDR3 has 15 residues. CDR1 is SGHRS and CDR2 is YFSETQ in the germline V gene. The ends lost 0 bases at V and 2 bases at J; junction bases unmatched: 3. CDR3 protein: CASSLARTGQETQYF. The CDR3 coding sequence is TGCGCCAGCAGCTTGGCCCGGACAGGGCAAGAGACCCAGTACTTC. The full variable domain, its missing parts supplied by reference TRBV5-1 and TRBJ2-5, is KAGVTQTPRYLIKTRGQQVTLSCSPISGHRSVSWYQQTPGQGLQFLFEYFSETQRNKGNFPGRFSGRQFSNSRSEMNVSTLELGDSALYLCASSLARTGQETQYFGPGTRLLVL.

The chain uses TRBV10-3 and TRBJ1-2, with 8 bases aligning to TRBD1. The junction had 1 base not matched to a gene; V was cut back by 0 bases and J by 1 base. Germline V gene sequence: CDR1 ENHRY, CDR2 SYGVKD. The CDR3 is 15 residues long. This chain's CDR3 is CAISESGQGNYGYTF. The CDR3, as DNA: TGTGCCATCAGTGAGTCTGGACAGGGTAACTATGGCTACACCTTC.

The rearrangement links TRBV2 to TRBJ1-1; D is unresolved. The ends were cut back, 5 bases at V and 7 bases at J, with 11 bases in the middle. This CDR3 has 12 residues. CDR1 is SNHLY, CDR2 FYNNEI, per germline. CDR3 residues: CASSIGEGEAFF. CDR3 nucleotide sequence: TGTGCCAGCAGTATTGGGGAGGGTGAAGCTTTCTTT.